This paragraph covers one T cell receptor beta chain sequence. These data belong to a study of blood T cell repertoires in COVID-19. The length of the CDR3 is 17 residues. Losses at the gene ends were 2 bases for V and 0 bases for J; bases not matched to a gene: 5. In germline, CDR1 is KGHSH, CDR2 LQKENI. Original data processing: Amplification from reference gene primers served as the basis for estimated nucleated cell counts. Produced via immunoSEQ multiplex PCR; TCRdb's table is partial and in-frame only. The D gene and trimming were derived from the DNA, and the V and J assignments and clone size from that table. Of some 80,000 clones detected, 79% appear once; the ten largest clones hold less than 6%.

The sample was peripheral blood. This TCR derives from a woman aged 80 or over with active or convalescent COVID-19. The chain joins TRBV18 to TRBJ2-2, with 8 bases fitting TRBD2. The CDR3 DNA follows: TGTGCCAGCTCACCATTACTAGCGGAAACGAACACCGGGGAGCTGTTTTTT. Translated: CASSPLLAETNTGELFF.